The 24 T cell receptor beta chains below all came from one sample that was sequenced in a study of early T cells in non-severe SARS-CoV-2 infection. TCRdb itself ran the 5' RACE reads through MiXCR, one entry per CDR3 protein. The sample shows 100,000 to 150,000 distinct CDR3 sequences, 15% of them seen only once. The specimen sequenced was whole blood. The receptors stem from an adult who was a healthcare worker with PCR-confirmed SARS-CoV-2 infection or an uninfected control (not recorded which).

This clonotype was counted a few times. The V and J genes are TRBV7-9 and TRBJ1-2; 7 positions match TRBD1. CDR3 length equals 16 residues. The germline gives CDR1 SEHNR, CDR2 FQNEAQ (reference sequence). V gave up 2 bases and J gave up 1 base; unmatched junction bases: 7. CDR3 bases: TGTGCCAGCAGCTTAACTTACAGGGGCCTTAACTATGGCTACACCTTC. It encodes CASSLTYRGLNYGYTF.

The rearrangement links TRBV11-2 to TRBJ2-3, with D maybe TRBD1 (6 bases). Deletions cut 2 bases from V and 2 bases from J, with 17 bases between. Looked up from germline, CDR1 is SGHAT and CDR2 is FQNNGV. The CDR3 is made up of 17 amino acids. CDR3 sequence: CASSLPLSGTSTDTQYF. The DNA of the CDR3 is TGTGCCAGCAGCTTACCTTTATCCGGGACATCCACAGATACGCAGTATTTT. Looking up the rest from reference TRBV11-2 and TRBJ2-3 gives the full variable domain: EAGVAQSPRYKIIEKRQSVAFWCNPISGHATLYWYQQILGQGPKLLIQFQNNGVVDDSQLPKDRFSAERLKGVDSTLKIQPAKLEDSAVYLCASSLPLSGTSTDTQYFGPGTRLTVL.

This clonotype has at least ten counts. J is TRBJ2-3 and V is TRBV5-1, with 7 positions matching TRBD2. The CDR3 contains 17 residues. Trimming removed 5 bases from V and 2 bases from J; junction bases left unmatched: 14. Germline V CDR1 and CDR2: SGHRS, YFSETQ. The CDR3 DNA sequence: TGCGCCAGCAGAGGCCTGGGGCCTAGCGGATACACAGATACGCAGTATTTT. Its translation is CASRGLGPSGYTDTQYF. The entire variable domain, with the rest obtained from reference TRBV5-1 and TRBJ2-3, is as follows: KAGVTQTPRYLIKTRGQQVTLSCSPISGHRSVSWYQQTPGQGLQFLFEYFSETQRNKGNFPGRFSGRQFSNSRSEMNVSTLELGDSALYLCASRGLGPSGYTDTQYFGPGTRLTVL.

This clonotype was detected a few times. The V call is TRBV12-3 or TRBV12-4, the J call TRBJ2-1; 12 nucleotides line up with TRBD2. CDR3 length equals 15 residues. The V and J ends lost 6 bases and 4 bases, in that order; junction bases with no gene match: 4. The CDR3: CASSVGTSGYNEQFF. CDR3 DNA sequence: TGTGCCAGCAGCGTCGGGACTAGCGGGTACAATGAGCAGTTCTTC.

A single count supports this clonotype. The chain couples TRBV6-1 to TRBJ2-7; 7 bases map to TRBD2. The trim removed 5 bases at V and 3 bases at J, leaving 7 bases unmatched. The CDR3 is 14 residues long. The germline gives CDR1 MNHNS, CDR2 SASEGT. The CDR3 DNA sequence: TGTGCCAGCAGTCCAGGGACTACACTCTACGAGCAGTACTTC. As protein: CASSPGTTLYEQYF.

In its sample, this clonotype was seen a few times. The chain is built from TRBV20-1 and TRBJ2-7; tentatively, D is TRBD1 or TRBD2 (5 bases each). The V gene lost 2 bases and the J gene lost 7 bases, with 15 bases spanning the gap. The CDR3 has 13 amino acids. The V gene's germline CDR1 is DFQATT and CDR2 SNEGSKA (reference sequence). CDR3 loop: CSARTGGFEEQYF. CDR3 nucleotides: TGCAGTGCTAGAACTGGGGGTTTTGAAGAGCAGTACTTC.

The CDR3 nucleotides are TGTGCCAGCAGCGCTCAGGCGTACAGCCAGGGCGGCTACACCTTC. The encoded protein is CASSAQAYSQGGYTF. The chain links TRBV7-8 to TRBJ1-2, with D maybe TRBD1 (5 bases). The CDR3 is 15 residues long. Per the germline V gene, CDR1 is SGHVS and CDR2 is FQNEAQ. The V gene lost 5 bases and the J gene lost 8 bases, with 21 bases spanning the gap. Supplemented by reference TRBV7-8 and TRBJ1-2, the full variable domain reads GAGVSQSPRYKVAKRGQDVALRCDPISGHVSLFWYQQALGQGPEFLTYFQNEAQLDKSGLPSDRFFAERPEGSVSTLKIQRTQQEDSAVYLCASSAQAYSQGGYTFGSGTRLTVV.

The chain combines TRBV3-1 with TRBJ2-2, with 7 bases that match TRBD1. The CDR3 is made up of 15 amino acids. V lost 6 bases to trimming and J lost 4 bases; unmatched junction nucleotides: 8. Germline values: CDR1 LGHDT, CDR2 YNNKEL (reference sequence). The CDR3 nucleotides read TGTGCCAGCAGTCAATTCAACAGGGGCACCGGGGAGCTGTTTTTT. Encoded protein: CASSQFNRGTGELFF. Using reference TRBV3-1 and TRBJ2-2 for the parts outside the CDR3, the full variable domain is DTAVSQTPKYLVTQMGNDKSIKCEQNLGHDTMYWYKQDSKKFLKIMFSYNNKELIINETVPNRFSPKSPDKAHLNLHINSLELGDSAVYFCASSQFNRGTGELFFGEGSRLTVL.

The rearrangement uses TRBV10-3 and TRBJ2-7; maybe TRBD2 (5 bases). The V end lost 10 bases, the J end lost 6 bases, and 13 bases lay between the germline ends. The length of the CDR3 is 11 residues. Germline loops: CDR1 ENHRY, CDR2 SYGVKD. In nucleotides, the CDR3 is TGTGCCACCCAGACTACTACCGAGCAGTACTTC. This sequence encodes CATQTTTEQYF.

This chain joins TRBV7-8 and TRBJ2-1, with D perhaps matching TRBD1 (6 bases). V shed 1 base and J shed 13 bases, with 11 bases lying between them. The CDR3 length is 12 residues. The germline V gene encodes CDR1 SGHVS and CDR2 FQNEAQ. The CDR3 sequence: CASSLGLDSQFF. Here the CDR3 DNA reads TGTGCCAGCAGCTTAGGCCTGGACAGCCAGTTCTTC.

The genes are TRBV2 and TRBJ2-3; tentative D call: TRBD1 (5 bases). Between the trimmed V and J ends, which lost 4 bases and 2 bases, there was a span of 7 bases. CDR1 is SNHLY and CDR2 is FYNNEI in the germline V gene. The length of the CDR3 is 13 residues. CDR3 region: CASSGQTTDTQYF. CDR3 sequence (DNA): TGTGCCAGCAGTGGACAGACCACAGATACGCAGTATTTT.

This clonotype was seen only a few times. The rearrangement uses TRBV12-3 or TRBV12-4 and TRBJ2-3; 14 bases are a match to TRBD2. Germline trimming cut 6 bases from V and 2 bases from J; bases unmatched to any gene: 4. The CDR3 contains 16 residues. The CDR3 DNA sequence: TGTGCCAGCAGGGGACTAGCGGGGGCAAACACAGATACGCAGTATTTT. It is translated as CASRGLAGANTDTQYF.

At least ten counts were recorded for this clonotype. This CDR3 reads CSAPLRDRMTQYF. Here the CDR3 DNA reads TGCAGTGCTCCCTTAAGGGACCGGATGACCCAGTACTTC. The chain couples TRBV20-1 to TRBJ2-5, with D perhaps TRBD1 or TRBD2 (5 bases each). The CDR3 covers 13 residues. CDR1 and CDR2 (germline): DFQATT, SNEGSKA (reference sequence). Trimming cost V 5 bases and J 7 bases, with 17 bases left between them.

The table lists this clonotype with a few counts. This chain links TRBV3-1 with TRBJ2-2, with no clear D. Between the trimmed V and J ends, which lost 1 base and 0 bases, there was a span of 9 bases. This CDR3 region has 16 residues. CDR1 is LGHDT, CDR2 YNNKEL, per germline (reference sequence). The CDR3, as DNA: TGTGCCAGCAGCCAAGGATTATACGCGAACACCGGGGAGCTGTTTTTT. This encodes CASSQGLYANTGELFF.

In its sample, this clonotype was seen many times. The rearrangement uses TRBV7-9 and TRBJ2-1; D is uncertain. From germline, CDR1 is SEHNR and CDR2 FQNEAQ (reference sequence). Trimming left V 3 bases short and J 6 bases short, with 3 bases between. This CDR3 region has 11 residues. CDR3 DNA: TGTGCCAGCAGCTTCGTCAATGAGCAGTTCTTC. The encoded protein is CASSFVNEQFF.

The table lists this clonotype with a few counts. The chain couples TRBV6-2 or TRBV6-3 to TRBJ2-7; D possibly corresponds to TRBD2 (7 bases). Trimming pared 4 bases from V and 3 bases from J, leaving 13 bases between. This CDR3 is built from 14 residues. Germline lookup yields CDR1 MNHEY and CDR2 SVGEGT. The CDR3 region is CASSFKGGVYEQYF. The CDR3 DNA is TGTGCCAGCAGTTTCAAAGGGGGGGTCTACGAGCAGTACTTC.

The CDR3 DNA sequence: TGTGCCAGCAGCTTCAAGCAGGGTACTGAAGCTTTCTTT. Protein sequence: CASSFKQGTEAFF. The J gene is TRBJ1-1, the V gene TRBV7-9, with TRBD1 as a possible D gene (5 bases). This CDR3 comprises 13 residues. Per the germline V gene, CDR1 is SEHNR and CDR2 is FQNEAQ (reference sequence). Trimming took 3 bases from V and 5 from J, leaving 10 bases between them.

This clonotype was picked up a small number of times. The rearrangement links TRBV2 to TRBJ2-2; D may be TRBD2 (6 bases). Germline CDR1 and CDR2: SNHLY and FYNNEI. V lost 6 bases and J 5 bases, leaving 13 bases between the germline ends. The CDR3 extends over 14 amino acids. The CDR3 region is CASRLGLATGELFF. As DNA, the CDR3 is TGTGCCAGCAGACTGGGACTTGCAACCGGGGAGCTGTTTTTT.

The table lists this clonotype with a few counts. The V and J genes are TRBV4-1 and TRBJ1-4; TRBD1 is a possible D gene (6 bases). The CDR3 contains 16 residues. CDR1 and CDR2 from the germline V gene are MGHRA and YSYEKL. Trimming shortened V by 1 base and J by 0 bases, and 9 bases separated the two germline ends. As DNA, the CDR3 is TGCGCCAGCAGCCAAGGGTACAGGGCAACTAATGAAAAACTGTTTTTT. Protein sequence: CASSQGYRATNEKLFF.

The rearrangement joins TRBV11-3 to TRBJ2-1; D may be TRBD2 (7 bases). The V gene's germline CDR1 is SGHNT and CDR2 YENEEA. This CDR3 spans 13 amino acids. Trimming took 6 bases from V and 7 from J, leaving 13 bases between them. CDR3 residues: CASSKGGRNEQFF. CDR3 coding DNA: TGTGCCAGCAGTAAGGGGGGGAGGAATGAGCAGTTCTTC.

This clonotype appeared a few times. This chain uses TRBV7-2 with TRBJ2-3; a weak D match, TRBD2 (5 bases). Trimming cost V 5 bases and J 3 bases, with 15 bases left between them. CDR1 SGHTA and CDR2 FQGNSA come from the germline V gene. CDR3 size: 15 residues. CDR3 in amino acids: CASSPWTGRTDTQYF. For the CDR3, the DNA is TGTGCCAGCAGCCCTTGGACTGGAAGAACAGATACGCAGTATTTT. Full variable domain (outside the CDR3, taken from reference TRBV7-2 and TRBJ2-3): GAGVSQSPSNKVTEKGKDVELRCDPISGHTALYWYRQSLGQGLEFLIYFQGNSAPDKSGLPSDRFSAERTGGSVSTLTIQRTQQEDSAVYLCASSPWTGRTDTQYFGPGTRLTVL.

This chain connects TRBV20-1 to TRBJ2-2; D not certain. The CDR3 is 14 residues long. Germline V lookup: CDR1 DFQATT, CDR2 SNEGSKA (reference sequence). Trimming removed 2 bases from V and 0 bases from J, with 7 bases in between. The CDR3 DNA is TGCAGTGCTAGACCCCCAACGAACACCGGGGAGCTGTTTTTT. It is translated as CSARPPTNTGELFF.

The CDR3 DNA follows: TGTGCCAGCAGCTTAACCAGGGAATTGAACACTGAAGCTTTCTTT. This gives the protein CASSLTRELNTEAFF. The rearrangement uses TRBV7-3 and TRBJ1-1; D is possibly TRBD1 (5 bases). Trimming took 0 bases from V and 0 from J, leaving 8 bases between them. The CDR3 covers 15 residues. Germline lookup yields CDR1 SGHTA and CDR2 FQGTGA.

V usage is TRBV5-1 and J usage is TRBJ2-3; 14 nucleotides match TRBD2. The CDR3 is 15 amino acids. CDR1 SGHRS and CDR2 YFSETQ come from the germline V gene. The trim removed 1 base at V and 10 bases at J, leaving 5 bases unmatched. Here the CDR3 reads CASSLPGTSGGAQYF. DNA of the CDR3: TGCGCCAGCAGCTTGCCCGGGACTAGCGGGGGAGCGCAGTATTTT.